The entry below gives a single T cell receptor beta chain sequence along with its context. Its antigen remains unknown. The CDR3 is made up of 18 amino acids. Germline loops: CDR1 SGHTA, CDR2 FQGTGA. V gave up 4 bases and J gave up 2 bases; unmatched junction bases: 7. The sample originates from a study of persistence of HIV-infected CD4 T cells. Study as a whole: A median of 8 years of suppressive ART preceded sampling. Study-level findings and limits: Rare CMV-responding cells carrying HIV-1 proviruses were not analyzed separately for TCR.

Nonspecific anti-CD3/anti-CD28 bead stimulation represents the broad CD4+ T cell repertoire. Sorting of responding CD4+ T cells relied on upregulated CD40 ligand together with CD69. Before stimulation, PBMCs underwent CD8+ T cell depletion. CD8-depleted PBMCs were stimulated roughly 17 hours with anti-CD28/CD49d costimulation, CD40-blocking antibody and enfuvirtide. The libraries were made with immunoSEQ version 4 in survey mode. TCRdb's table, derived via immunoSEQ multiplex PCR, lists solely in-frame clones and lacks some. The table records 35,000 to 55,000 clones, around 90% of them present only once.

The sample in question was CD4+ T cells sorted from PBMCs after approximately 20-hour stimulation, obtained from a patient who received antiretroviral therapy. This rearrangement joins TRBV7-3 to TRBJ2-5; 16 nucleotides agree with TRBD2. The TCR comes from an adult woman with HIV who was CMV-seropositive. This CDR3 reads CASSSAGLAGGRQETQYF. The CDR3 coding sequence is TGTGCCAGCAGCTCGGCGGGACTAGCGGGGGGGCGTCAAGAGACCCAGTACTTC.